The clone carrying this TCR beta chain was seen only a few times. The antigen is not known. The authors produced TCR alpha and TCR beta cDNA libraries with sample barcodes and UMIs by 5'RACE using constant-segment primers. TCRdb fed the 5' RACE reads into MiXCR, producing one record per CDR3 protein. The table has about 400,000 distinct CDR3 sequences, about 24% seen once; the top ten hold around 8.7%. This sample was taken from a study of T-cell memory formation after mild COVID-19. General study results and limits: The CD4+ clones that contracted clustered mainly within CM and EM, and the CD8+ clones concentrated in EMRA.

Trimming pared 2 bases from V and 4 bases from J, leaving 8 bases between. Germline CDR1 and CDR2: DFQATT and SNEGSKA (reference sequence). This CDR3 has 13 residues. Sequencing used PBMCs or a T cell subset sorted from them (not recorded which). The chain links TRBV20-1 to TRBJ2-2; D is unclear. The receptor's source is an adult woman who had mild COVID-19 (a few samples of this study predate the infection). Cell type and time point are not known. CDR3 DNA: TGCAGTGCTAGACCTACTCCCACCGGGGAGCTGTTTTTT. It is translated as CSARPTPTGELFF.